Listed here is a single T cell receptor beta chain. This sample was included in a study of T cell changes during pregnancy in multiple sclerosis. Assay: immunoSEQ multiplex PCR; the TCRdb copy retains only in-frame clones and omits some. The table includes tens of thousands of clones, more than 85% detected once. With 3 bases clipped from V and 2 bases from J, the junction kept 8 bases outside the gene matches. This CDR3 is built from 15 residues. CDR1 is SGHNT, CDR2 YYREEE, per germline (reference sequence). The V and J genes are TRBV5-4 and TRBJ2-7; 7 nucleotides agree with TRBD1. The sample here was CD8+ T cells from peripheral blood mononuclear cells, taken in the first trimester of pregnancy. The clonotype comes from a female donor with multiple sclerosis, enrolled in a pregnancy study. The CDR3 spells CASSSRTGITYEQYF. CDR3 DNA sequence: TGTGCCAGCAGCTCACGGACAGGTATCACCTACGAGCAGTACTTC.